These 12 T cell receptor beta chains share one sample of origin, sequenced in a study of fetal regulatory T cell absence and autoimmunity. Data came from immunoSEQ multiplex PCR; TCRdb stores just in-frame clones and leaves some out. Of about 46,000 clones detected, about 80% appear once; the ten largest clones hold less than 0.5%. Input material: cord blood. The receptors originated from a newborn boy with IPEX syndrome.

The chain carries TRBV4-3 and TRBJ1-4, with TRBD1 identical over 8 bases. Per germline, CDR1 LGHNA and CDR2 YSLEER. After removal of 3 bases from V and 6 bases from J, the junction contained 9 bases not matched to a gene. The CDR3 has 16 residues. CDR3 sequence: CASSQILQGGYEKLFF. CDR3 nucleotides: TGCGCCAGCAGCCAGATATTACAGGGGGGATATGAAAAACTGTTTTTT.

This sequence joins TRBV6-1 and TRBJ2-1, with D perhaps matching TRBD1 (5 bases). V was pared by 5 bases and J by 4 bases, with 12 bases between. This CDR3 comprises 14 residues. Germline V gene data show CDR1 as MNHNS and CDR2 as SASEGT. DNA for the CDR3: TGTGCCAGCAGTCCCAGGGCATCATACAATGAGCAGTTCTTC. Translation gives CASSPRASYNEQFF.

This chain connects TRBV7-8 to TRBJ1-5; 8 positions agree with TRBD1. Looked up from germline, CDR1 is SGHVS and CDR2 is FQNEAQ. The CDR3 length is 18 residues. With 0 bases clipped from V and 1 base from J, the junction kept 8 bases outside the gene matches. The CDR3 sequence is CASSLALNRGMSNQPQHF. CDR3 DNA: TGTGCCAGCAGCTTAGCGCTCAACAGGGGGATGAGCAATCAGCCCCAGCATTTT.

The chain uses TRBV6-5 and TRBJ2-2, with TRBD2 matching over 8 bases. Germline V gene data show CDR1 as MNHEY and CDR2 as SVGAGI. The junction had 6 bases not matched to a gene; V was cut back by 6 bases and J by 6 bases. This CDR3 spans 14 amino acids. The CDR3 DNA reads as TGTGCCAGCAGCCGGGGGGGAGCGGCCGGGGAGCTGTTTTTT. Translated, it gives CASSRGGAAGELFF.

This chain connects TRBV6-5 to TRBJ2-3; D call uncertain. The germline V gene has CDR1 MNHEY and CDR2 SVGAGI. CDR3 size: 15 residues. V lost 5 bases and J lost 4, with 16 bases in between. For the CDR3, the DNA is TGTGCCAGCAGTGGTCTAGGAGTCCCCCCAGATACGCAGTATTTT. Amino acid sequence: CASSGLGVPPDTQYF.

The chain joins TRBV9 to TRBJ1-4; 9 bases map to TRBD1. J lost 5 bases, V lost 3 bases, and 2 bases had no gene match. The CDR3 length is 14 residues. Germline-derived CDR1 and CDR2 are SGDLS and YYNGEE. The chain's CDR3 is CASSAGTGNEKLFF. CDR3 DNA sequence: TGTGCCAGCAGCGCCGGGACAGGGAATGAAAAACTGTTTTTT.

This clone showed up just a few times. The chain joins TRBV4-1 to TRBJ1-1, with D unresolved. This CDR3 comprises 14 residues. V lost 1 base to trimming and J lost 4 bases, with 10 bases between them. Germline CDR1 and CDR2: MGHRA and YSYEKL. The CDR3 is CASSQGRRGTEAFF. As DNA, the CDR3 is TGCGCCAGCAGCCAAGGGAGGAGAGGCACTGAAGCTTTCTTT.

This clone was picked up a small number of times. CDR3 coding DNA: TGTGCCAGCAGTCGGGACGGTAACTATGGCTACACCTTC. This gives the protein CASSRDGNYGYTF. This chain joins TRBV2 and TRBJ1-2, with D possibly TRBD1 on 5 matching bases. Trimming left V 5 bases short and J 1 base short, with 8 bases between. The V gene's germline CDR1 is SNHLY and CDR2 FYNNEI. The CDR3 is 13 amino acids.

This chain connects TRBV5-4 to TRBJ1-1, with 12 bases identical to TRBD1. The CDR3 is 17 amino acids. From germline, CDR1 is SGHNT and CDR2 YYREEE (reference sequence). The V and J ends lost 7 bases and 1 base, in that order; junction bases with no gene match: 11. Here the CDR3 reads CASPSFGTGGPNTEAFF. CDR3 DNA sequence: TGTGCCAGCCCAAGCTTCGGGACAGGGGGCCCGAACACTGAAGCTTTCTTT.

The genes are TRBV27 and TRBJ1-5; unclear D gene. CDR3 length: 14 residues. Trimming stripped 3 bases from V and 4 bases from J, with 10 bases between. The germline gives CDR1 MNHEY, CDR2 SMNVEV (reference sequence). The CDR3 loop is CASSFSGSNQPQHF. CDR3 sequence (DNA): TGTGCCAGCAGTTTTTCAGGTTCGAATCAGCCCCAGCATTTT.

This chain joins TRBV6-5 and TRBJ2-7, with TRBD1 as a possible D gene (6 bases). This CDR3 region has 14 residues. With 2 bases removed from V and 11 bases from J, the gap between germline ends came to 19 bases. The V gene's germline CDR1 is MNHEY and CDR2 SVGAGI. CDR3 nucleotides: TGTGCCAGCAGTTACGGTATCTTAGGACAGATTAAGTACTTC. Amino acids: CASSYGILGQIKYF.

The chain carries TRBV19 and TRBJ2-5; TRBD2 agrees at 7 bases. The length of the CDR3 is 13 residues. V lost 6 bases, J lost 1 base, and 2 bases stayed unmatched. Germline loops: CDR1 LNHDA, CDR2 SQIVND (reference sequence). The CDR3 loop reads CASRGTTQETQYF. The CDR3 DNA reads TGTGCCAGTAGAGGGACTACCCAAGAGACCCAGTACTTC.